A selection of T cell receptor beta chains follows, all from one sample in a study of vaccination and CD4 T cells after COVID-19. TCRdb reprocessed the PCR reads with MiXCR, giving one entry per CDR3 protein. The table includes roughly 15,000 distinct CDR3 sequences, around 66% detected once. Here the sequenced sample was CD4+ T cells from blood, taken after SARS-CoV-2 vaccination. These receptors were collected from a human donor who had recovered from COVID-19. The CDR3 runs from the conserved cysteine through the conserved F or W. D genes are given only for firm matches. Clone size is stated in some rows and not others, as once, few, many or a class when expanded.

TRBJ2-7,14,TRBV15,TRBD1,few,TGTGCCACCAGAGGGGGCGGGCGCGCCTACGAGCAGTACTTC,CATRGGGRAYEQYF
TRBJ1-6,15,TRBV20-1,TRBD1,NA,TGCAGTGCTAGAACGGGACAGAATTATAATTCACCCCTCCACTTT,CSARTGQNYNSPLHF
TRBJ2-3,16,TRBV28,NA,NA,TGTGCCAGCAGCCCCCTCCGACTCCAAGGCCCAGATACGCAGTATTTT,CASSPLRLQGPDTQYF
TRBJ2-3,16,TRBV7-2,TRBD1,NA,TGTGCCAGCAGCCCAATGGGACAGGGGGTCACAGATACGCAGTATTTT,CASSPMGQGVTDTQYF
TRBJ2-2,15,TRBV20-1,TRBD2,few,TGCAGTGCTCCCCGCCGGGAGGAATCTCACGGGGAGCTGTTTTTT,CSAPRREESHGELFF
TRBJ1-1,13,TRBV5-4,NA,NA,TGTGCCAGCAGCTTGCAAGGCCAGACTGAAGCTTTCTTT,CASSLQGQTEAFF
TRBJ1-1,18,TRBV27,NA,NA,TGTGCCAGCAGTTCTACCCGGACACCATTAACGTTGAACACTGAAGCTTTCTTT,CASSSTRTPLTLNTEAFF
TRBJ2-5,14,TRBV5-3,NA,NA,TGTGCCACCAAACAAACCCCCTTACAAGAGACCCAGTACTTC,CATKQTPLQETQYF
TRBJ1-1,15,TRBV7-9,NA,NA,TGTGCCAGCAGCCTCCACCGGGCCGCGGGAACTGAAGCTTTCTTT,CASSLHRAAGTEAFF
TRBJ1-5,13,TRBV19,NA,NA,TGTGCCAGTTATCCAGGCGCCTATCAGCCCCAGCATTTT,CASYPGAYQPQHF
TRBJ1-6,18,TRBV18,NA,NA,TGTGCCAGCTCACCACTTCGGGTCCGACAGGCCTATAATTCACCCCTCCACTTT,CASSPLRVRQAYNSPLHF
TRBJ2-5,12,TRBV20-1,NA,few,TGCAGTGCTAGTCCAGAGTGGGAGACCCAGTACTTC,CSASPEWETQYF
TRBJ2-3,15,TRBV12-3/TRBV12-4,TRBD2,NA,TGTGCCAGCAGTTCAGCGGGAGCGGGCACAGATACGCAGTATTTT,CASSSAGAGTDTQYF
TRBJ1-4,14,TRBV20-1,NA,once,TGCAGTGCTAGTTCGGCAGCAACTAATGAAAAACTGTTTTTT,CSASSAATNEKLFF
TRBJ1-1,13,TRBV29-1,NA,NA,TGCAGCGTTGTCCGTGGGGGAACGGCTGAAGCTTTCTTT,CSVVRGGTAEAFF
TRBJ2-7,17,TRBV15,NA,NA,TGTGCCACCAGCAGAGATCGGGACACTCCGGACCTCTACGAGCAGTACTTC,CATSRDRDTPDLYEQYF
TRBJ2-7,14,TRBV27,NA,few,TGTGCCAGCAGTTTCCGCAGATCCTCCTACGAGCAGTACTTC,CASSFRRSSYEQYF
TRBJ2-7,12,TRBV20-1,NA,few,TGCAGTGTTATGGGGGAGATCTACGAGCAGTACTTC,CSVMGEIYEQYF
TRBJ1-6,14,TRBV12-3/TRBV12-4,TRBD1,NA,TGTGCCAGCAGCCCCCGACAGGGGAATTCACCCCTCCACTTT,CASSPRQGNSPLHF
TRBJ2-3,13,TRBV6-4,NA,few,TGTGCCAGCAGTGTCTCGGTCACAGATACGCAGTATTTT,CASSVSVTDTQYF
TRBJ1-6,18,TRBV7-9,TRBD1,few,TGTGCCAGCAGCTTCGGGGGCGGGACAGGGCCTCATGATTCACCCCTCCACTTT,CASSFGGGTGPHDSPLHF
TRBJ1-1,12,TRBV20-1,NA,NA,TGCAGTACCATGGAGGGGGACACTGAAGCTTTCTTT,CSTMEGDTEAFF
TRBJ1-3,12,TRBV20-1,TRBD1,few,TGCAGTGCTGGGCGGACAGGCAACACCATATATTTT,CSAGRTGNTIYF
TRBJ2-5,15,TRBV7-8,TRBD2,once,TGTGCCAGCAGCCCGGGACTAGCGGGAGGAGAGACCCAGTACTTC,CASSPGLAGGETQYF
TRBJ1-3,14,TRBV7-2,TRBD1,NA,TGTGCCAGCAGCTTCGACAGGGTAGGAAACACCATATATTTT,CASSFDRVGNTIYF
TRBJ1-4,12,TRBV11-2,NA,few,TGTGCCAGCAGCTTATACAGGGACAAACTGTTTTTT,CASSLYRDKLFF
TRBJ2-4,13,TRBV24-1,TRBD2,NA,TGTGCCACCAGTGAGTCGGGGGGGGGCATTCAGTACTTC,CATSESGGGIQYF
TRBJ1-2,15,TRBV4-1,TRBD1,NA,TGCGCCAGCAGCCAAGTGCTAGGACAGGGACAAGACTACACCTTC,CASSQVLGQGQDYTF
TRBJ1-5,15,TRBV19,TRBD1,NA,TGTGCCAGTAGTCCCAGACAGGGCTACAATCAGCCCCAGCATTTT,CASSPRQGYNQPQHF
TRBJ2-5,13,TRBV5-6,NA,NA,TGTGCCAGCAGCTTAAGGGGAGGAGAGACCCAGTACTTC,CASSLRGGETQYF
TRBJ1-5,17,TRBV4-1,TRBD1,few,TGCGCCAGCAGCCAAGAATCGGGCAGGGGGTATAATCAGCCCCAGCATTTT,CASSQESGRGYNQPQHF
TRBJ1-1,14,TRBV20-1,NA,once,TGCAGTGCTACTGTACCCCCGGGGAACACTGAAGCTTTCTTT,CSATVPPGNTEAFF
TRBJ1-1,12,TRBV20-1,NA,NA,TGCAGTGCTAGGGGGGGTTTTATTGAAGCTTTCTTT,CSARGGFIEAFF
TRBJ2-5,14,TRBV7-2,TRBD2,NA,TGTGCCAGCAGCTCAAGCGGGACTCGAGAGACCCAGTACTTC,CASSSSGTRETQYF
TRBJ1-2,16,TRBV6-5,TRBD1,NA,TGTGCCAGCAGTTACAGGAGGACAGGGGGGGCCTATGGCTACACCTTC,CASSYRRTGGAYGYTF
TRBJ1-5,14,TRBV21-1,NA,NA,TGTGCCAGCAGCAAAGGGATCGGCAATCAGCCCCAGCATTTT,CASSKGIGNQPQHF
TRBJ2-5,17,TRBV30,TRBD1,NA,TGTGCCTGGAGTGTACGGTGGGGACAGGGAGGGCAAGAGACCCAGTACTTC,CAWSVRWGQGGQETQYF
TRBJ2-3,16,TRBV7-2,TRBD2,NA,TGTGCCAGCAGCTTGTCTGCGGGAGGACTCACACATACGCAGTATTTT,CASSLSAGGLTHTQYF
TRBJ2-5,16,TRBV20-1,TRBD2,NA,TGCAGTGCTTTGGGACTAGCGGGAGGTGTCCAAGAGACCCAGTACTTC,CSALGLAGGVQETQYF
TRBJ1-5,13,TRBV28,NA,once,TGTGCCACCAGGGGCCAGAACAATCAGCCCCAGCATTTT,CATRGQNNQPQHF
TRBJ1-1,14,TRBV12-3/TRBV12-4,NA,few,TGTGCCAGCAGTTTAGCGGGGGGTAACACTGAAGCTTTCTTT,CASSLAGGNTEAFF
TRBJ1-5,17,TRBV18,NA,NA,TGTGCCAGCTCACCAGGGCGGGATCCATATAGCAATCAGCCCCAGCATTTT,CASSPGRDPYSNQPQHF
TRBJ2-3,17,TRBV6-5,NA,NA,TGTGCCAGCAGTTACTCGCGCTTAGCGCCTAGCACAGATACGCAGTATTTT,CASSYSRLAPSTDTQYF
TRBJ2-5,16,TRBV20-1,TRBD1,NA,TGCAGTGCTAGTCGGGGACAGCAGCCCGGCCAAGAGACCCAGTACTTC,CSASRGQQPGQETQYF
TRBJ1-2,13,TRBV6-1,TRBD1,once,TGTGCCAGCAGTGAATGGGACAGGGGTGGCTACACCTTC,CASSEWDRGGYTF
TRBJ2-5,14,TRBV11-3,NA,few,TGTGCCAGCAGCTTAGTAGGCTCGCAAGAGACCCAGTACTTC,CASSLVGSQETQYF
TRBJ1-5,13,TRBV2,NA,few,TGTGCCAGCAGTGAAGAAAGTGGTCAGCCCCAGCATTTT,CASSEESGQPQHF
TRBJ1-5,16,TRBV6-5,TRBD1,few,TGTGCCAGCAGTTACACGAACAGGGGCGGGAATCAGCCCCAGCATTTT,CASSYTNRGGNQPQHF
TRBJ2-5,11,TRBV6-1,NA,NA,TGTGCCAGCATCGAGAGAGAGACCCAGTACTTC,CASIERETQYF